Listed here are 20 T cell receptor beta chains from one sample, sequenced in a study of CD8+CD57+ T cells in acquired aplastic anemia (dated by TCRdb to the late 2010s). These reads were obtained on an Illumina HiSeq 2000. Genomic DNA was used as template for profiling of TCR beta VDJ combinations and CDR3 sequences. TCRdb trimmed public reads at Q25 via fastp, called clones via MiXCR and kept in-frame beta chains. Rows with one shared CDR3 protein collapse into an entry with the most common genes and DNA. The sample table lists a few hundred thousand distinct CDR3 sequences, around 49% of them with a count of one. Just under 20% of the sample is held by the ten biggest clonotypes. The patients picked for sequencing were ones in whom flow cytometry had shown an expansion of CD8+CD57+ cells. Sequencing input: sorted CD4+, CD8+, or CD8+CD57+ T cells (not recorded which) from PBMCs. Receptors originate from a human donor with aplastic anemia.

This clonotype was recorded only once. This sequence joins TRBV24-1 and TRBJ2-6; TRBD1 is a possible D gene (6 bases). The V and J ends lost 7 bases and 2 bases respectively, with 14 bases between them. Germline V lookup: CDR1 KGHDR, CDR2 SFDVKD. The length of the CDR3 is 16 residues. CDR3: CATSDTPGAGANVLTF. For the CDR3, the DNA is TGTGCCACCAGCGACACGCCAGGGGCTGGGGCCAACGTCCTGACTTTC.

The rearrangement links TRBV9 to TRBJ1-6; D is ambiguous. The V and J ends lost 3 bases and 7 bases respectively, with 8 bases between them. CDR3 length: 13 amino acids. Germline V lookup: CDR1 SGDLS, CDR2 YYNGEE. The CDR3 nucleotides read TGTGCCAGCAGCGATGAGATAAATTCACCCCTCCACTTT. Its translation is CASSDEINSPLHF.

Note on this clonotype: This may stem from a read error, because a much larger clone lies one nucleotide away. The rearrangement links TRBV6-1 to TRBJ1-4, with D maybe TRBD1 (5 bases). The CDR3 consists of 14 residues. CDR1 and CDR2 (germline): MNHNS, SASEGT. The CDR3: CASSEDQGNEKPFF. CDR3 in DNA: TGTGCCAGCAGTGAAGACCAGGGAAATGAAAAACCGTTTTTT.

The sample holds many counts of this clonotype. The chain's CDR3 is CASSEGTGGQPQHF. CDR3 nucleotides: TGTGCCAGCAGTGAAGGTACAGGGGGCCAGCCCCAGCATTTT. The chain is built from TRBV2 and TRBJ1-5; 9 bases match TRBD1. Germline V gene data show CDR1 as SNHLY and CDR2 as FYNNEI. The CDR3 loop spans 14 amino acids. The V and J ends lost 1 base and 7 bases, in that order; junction bases with no gene match: 2.

This clonotype was counted only a few times. This may come from a read error, since a much larger clone is one base off. The gene calls are TRBV10-3 and TRBJ2-2; no reliable D call. V lost 11 bases and J lost 7, with 14 bases in between. Per germline, CDR1 ENHRY and CDR2 SYGVKD. The CDR3 is 12 amino acids. CDR3 DNA: TGTGCCTGCAGATCATTTTACGGGGAGCTGTTTTTT. This sequence encodes CACRSFYGELFF.

Points on this clonotype: Given a much more abundant clone one base away, this may be a read error. The chain links TRBV5-1 to TRBJ1-1; TRBD1 matches 7 bases. Germline CDR1 is SGHRS and CDR2 is YFSETQ. J gave up 3 bases and V 2 bases, and 7 bases lay outside the gene matches. CDR3 length equals 15 residues. CDR3 amino acids: CASSFEGQPYTEAFF. CDR3 bases: TGCGCCAGCAGCTTTGAGGGACAGCCATACACTGAAGCTTTCTTT. Full variable domain (remainder filled in from reference TRBV5-1 and TRBJ1-1): KAGVTQTPRYLIKTRGQQVTLSCSPISGHRSVSWYQQTPGQGLQFLFEYFSETQRNKGNFPGRFSGRQFSNSRSEMNVSTLELGDSALYLCASSFEGQPYTEAFFGQGTRLTVV.

The sample holds many counts of this clonotype. Mismatch with germline at one junction end may stem from a read error. The gene calls are TRBV6-2 or TRBV6-3 and TRBJ2-7, with D unclear. Germline lookup yields CDR1 MNHEY and CDR2 SVGEGT. This CDR3 has 12 residues. Here the CDR3 reads CASSSQFGRVDF. The CDR3 bases are TGTGCCAGCAGCTCTCAGTTCGGGCGCGTGGACTTC.

The V gene is TRBV7-9, the J gene TRBJ2-5, with TRBD1 matching over 8 bases. Germline CDR1 reads SEHNR; CDR2 reads FQNEAQ (reference sequence). This CDR3 has 15 amino acids. J was trimmed by 5 bases and V by 1 base; bases with no gene match: 6. Here the CDR3 reads CASSLGTGLEETQYF. The DNA of the CDR3 is TGTGCCAGCAGCTTAGGGACAGGGCTGGAGGAGACCCAGTACTTC.

This clonotype has ten or more counts. One end of the junction fails to match germline, which may point to a read error. This chain joins TRBV5-1 and TRBJ2-5, with a possible D match to TRBD2 (6 bases). The CDR3 is made up of 11 amino acids. In germline, CDR1 is SGHRS, CDR2 YFSETQ. In DNA, the CDR3 is TGTGCCAGCAGCCTAGCGGAGACCCAGTACTTC. This codes for CASSLAETQYF.

About this clonotype itself: The germline gene is not matched at one end of the junction; a read error may be the cause. The genes are TRBV10-3 and TRBJ1-6, with TRBD1 matching over 9 bases. Per germline, CDR1 ENHRY and CDR2 SYGVKD. CDR3 length: 15 amino acids. The CDR3 DNA is TGTGACATCAGTCCAACCGGGACAGGGACCTCACCCCCCCACTTT. Protein sequence: CDISPTGTGTSPPHF.

This clonotype appeared once. The chain carries TRBV10-3 and TRBJ1-4, with 12 bases fitting TRBD1. The CDR3 is 18 residues long. With V trimmed by 4 bases and J by 2 bases, 8 bases remained unmatched. Germline V gives CDR1 ENHRY, CDR2 SYGVKD. CDR3 nucleotide sequence: TGTGCCATCAGTGCGAACCCCGGGACAGGGGGCACTAATGAAAAACTGTTTTTT. Translating gives CAISANPGTGGTNEKLFF.

J is TRBJ1-5 and V is TRBV6-2 or TRBV6-3; 7 bases are shared with TRBD1. This CDR3 is built from 10 residues. The trim removed 7 bases at V and 11 bases at J, leaving 2 bases unmatched. Per germline, CDR1 MNHEY and CDR2 SVGEGT. This CDR3 reads CASKTGAQHF. The CDR3 DNA reads as TGTGCCAGCAAAACAGGGGCCCAGCATTTT.

This clonotype came up a few times. This chain links TRBV5-1 with TRBJ1-3, with TRBD1 as a possible D gene (5 bases). CDR3 size: 17 residues. V dropped 4 bases and J dropped 9 bases, with 26 bases sitting between them. CDR1 SGHRS and CDR2 YFSETQ come from the germline V gene. The CDR3 loop reads CASSARGGADAGGTIYF. The DNA of the CDR3 is TGCGCCAGCAGCGCCCGGGGGGGAGCGGACGCCGGGGGCACCATATATTTT.

The CDR3 sequence: CATSSGGLAGSEQYF. The CDR3 DNA sequence: TGTGCCACCAGCTCCGGGGGACTAGCGGGATCCGAGCAGTACTTC. The genes are TRBV15 and TRBJ2-7, with 13 bases lining up with TRBD2. This CDR3 contains 15 residues. Germline CDR1 is LNHNV and CDR2 is YYDKDF (reference sequence). The trim removed 5 bases at V and 6 bases at J, leaving 7 bases unmatched.

V gene TRBV10-3 combines with J gene TRBJ1-1, with TRBD1 as a possible D gene (5 bases). CDR3 length equals 12 residues. Germline loops: CDR1 ENHRY, CDR2 SYGVKD. V shed 8 bases and J shed 5 bases, with 12 bases lying between them. Here the CDR3 DNA reads TGTGCCATCGGAATGACAGCAACTGAAGCTTTCTTT. Translated: CAIGMTATEAFF.

The genes are TRBV7-9 and TRBJ1-1, with 8 bases lining up with TRBD1. The V segment lost 5 bases and the J segment 4 bases; nucleotides outside the gene matches: 9. Per the germline V gene, CDR1 is SEHNR and CDR2 is FQNEAQ (reference sequence). The CDR3 totals 15 residues. CDR3 sequence: CASSNAGTGPTEAFF. The CDR3 DNA sequence: TGTGCCAGCAGCAACGCCGGGACAGGACCCACTGAAGCTTTCTTT.

This rearrangement joins TRBV9 to TRBJ1-5; D might be TRBD1 (6 bases). Germline CDR1 reads SGDLS; CDR2 reads YYNGEE. V was cut by 0 bases and J by 5 bases, with 12 bases left in between. The CDR3 length is 15 residues. CDR3 DNA sequence: TGTGCCAGCAGCGTAGGCCCAGGGGCTGATCAGCCCCAGCATTTT. Translation: CASSVGPGADQPQHF. Together with reference TRBV9 and TRBJ1-5, the CDR3 gives the full variable domain: DSGVTQTPKHLITATGQRVTLRCSPRSGDLSVYWYQQSLDQGLQFLIQYYNGEERAKGNILERFSAQQFPDLHSELNLSSLELGDSALYFCASSVGPGADQPQHFGDGTRLSIL.

The chain carries TRBV3-1 and TRBJ2-1; D ambiguous. V dropped 0 bases and J dropped 0 bases, with 6 bases sitting between them. The germline V gene encodes CDR1 LGHDT and CDR2 YNNKEL (reference sequence). CDR3 length equals 15 residues. This CDR3 is CASSQEGSSYNEQFF. For the CDR3, the DNA is TGTGCCAGCAGCCAAGAGGGCAGCTCCTACAATGAGCAGTTCTTC.

Turning to this clonotype: Relative to the germline gene, one junction end is altered; a read error may explain this. The J gene is TRBJ1-1, the V gene TRBV12-3 or TRBV12-4; 7 bases fit TRBD1. This CDR3 has 17 residues. CDR3 in DNA: TGTGCCAGCAGTTTAGCCGTCATGCAGGGGGTGAACACTGAAGTTTTCTTT. Translating gives CASSLAVMQGVNTEVFF.

This clonotype was picked up many times. CDR3 residues: CASSLTGGSETQYF. CDR3 DNA sequence: TGTGCCAGCAGTTTGACAGGGGGTAGCGAGACCCAGTACTTC. V is TRBV7-8 and J is TRBJ2-5; 9 bases fit TRBD1. This CDR3 region has 14 residues. Germline CDR1 is SGHVS and CDR2 is FQNEAQ. The J segment lost 5 bases and the V segment lost 6 bases, leaving 7 bases of the junction unmatched.